One sample yielded the 10 T cell receptor beta chains listed below, sequenced in a study of metastatic and nonmetastatic thyroid tumors. The entire patient cohort was treatment-naive prior to thyroid surgery. MiXCR reprocessed the PCR reads for TCRdb. The data show under 25,000 clones, roughly 22% seen once. The sample was adjacent normal tissue. The receptors here all came from a female donor with papillary thyroid cancer or a benign thyroid nodule (not recorded which). Some clones in this sample may be carry-over from other donors' samples.

This clone showed up just a few times. The V call is TRBV19, the J call TRBJ2-7; no reliable D call. Germline V gives CDR1 LNHDA, CDR2 SQIVND (reference sequence). The CDR3 runs 14 residues. Deletions cut 1 base from V and 2 bases from J, with 9 bases between. In nucleotides, the CDR3 is TGTGCCAGTAGTATAGGACCACCTACCTACGAGCAGTACTTC. This encodes CASSIGPPTYEQYF.

By share of the sample, this clone is medium-sized (0.01 to 0.1%). This chain's CDR3 is CASSLDWGRSTDTQYF. The DNA for the CDR3 is TGTGCCAGCAGCTTAGATTGGGGGCGGAGCACAGATACGCAGTATTTT. The V gene is TRBV11-2, the J gene TRBJ2-3, with a weak D call TRBD1 (6 bases). The CDR3 covers 16 residues. Germline V gene lookup returns CDR1 SGHAT and CDR2 FQNNGV. V gave up 0 bases and J gave up 0 bases, with 10 bases separating them.

In regard to this clone: The junction departs from the called germline gene at one end, perhaps through a read error. The chain joins TRBV20-1 to TRBJ1-5; possible D gene TRBD1, 5 bases. CDR1 is DFQATT, CDR2 SNEGSKA, per germline (reference sequence). CDR3 length: 13 residues. This CDR3 is CSATQGSNQPQLF. The DNA of the CDR3 is TGCAGTGCTACGCAGGGTTCTAATCAGCCCCAGCTTTTT.

The CDR3 here is CSASPVSGYSYEQYF. CDR3 sequence (DNA): TGCAGTGCTAGCCCCGTCAGCGGGTACTCCTACGAGCAGTACTTC. V is TRBV20-1 and J is TRBJ2-7; D possibly corresponds to TRBD2 (6 bases). Germline loops: CDR1 DFQATT, CDR2 SNEGSKA (reference sequence). V was shortened by 3 bases and J by 0 bases, with 15 bases between the two germline ends. The CDR3 is made up of 15 amino acids.

This clone has more than one count but fewer than ten. The chain couples TRBV11-2 to TRBJ2-7, with a possible D match to TRBD2 (6 bases). Trimming removed 0 bases at V and 2 bases at J, with 11 bases between. Germline CDR1 SGHAT, CDR2 FQNNGV. This CDR3 has 15 residues. The CDR3 is CASSLDSGPTYEQYF. As DNA, the CDR3 is TGTGCCAGCAGCTTAGATAGCGGACCTACCTACGAGCAGTACTTC. The full variable domain, in which reference TRBV11-2 and TRBJ2-7 provide the parts outside the CDR3, is EAGVAQSPRYKIIEKRQSVAFWCNPISGHATLYWYQQILGQGPKLLIQFQNNGVVDDSQLPKDRFSAERLKGVDSTLKIQPAKLEDSAVYLCASSLDSGPTYEQYFGPGTRLTVT.

This clone appeared many times. The chain couples TRBV29-1 to TRBJ1-1; no clear D. The CDR3 is made up of 14 amino acids. Germline V CDR1 and CDR2: SQVTM, ANQGSEA. Trimming took 4 bases from V and 1 from J, leaving 13 bases between them. CDR3 in DNA: TGCAGCGTTGCGGATTATGGGGAGAACACTGAAGCTTTCTTT. This encodes CSVADYGENTEAFF.

Only a few counts were recorded for this clone. The chain links TRBV7-6 to TRBJ1-1; no clear D gene. Germline CDR1 reads SGHVS; CDR2 reads FNYEAQ. The CDR3 sequence is 12 residues long. Trimming took off 1 base at V and 9 bases at J, with 9 bases between the two ends. As DNA, the CDR3 is TGTGCCAGCAGCTTAGAGTGGTCCCAAGCTTTCTTT. It translates to CASSLEWSQAFF.

This clone was detected many times. This sequence joins TRBV14 and TRBJ2-3; 9 nucleotides line up with TRBD1. The CDR3 spans 16 residues. Per germline, CDR1 SGHDN and CDR2 FVKESK. V trimming: 1 base; J trimming: 2 bases; junction bases outside the gene matches: 4. This chain's CDR3 is CASSQGWDRVTDTQYF. The CDR3, as DNA: TGTGCCAGCAGCCAAGGCTGGGACAGGGTCACAGATACGCAGTATTTT.

In this sample, this clone turned up once. The CDR3 does not end in the conserved phenylalanine or tryptophan, so this is likely a read error. The chain joins TRBV5-1 to TRBJ1-1, with 8 bases that match TRBD1. CDR3 length equals 13 residues. The germline V gene encodes CDR1 SGHRS and CDR2 YFSETQ. CDR3 region: CASSLGQGRVAFV. CDR3 sequence (DNA): TGCGCAAGCAGTCTAGGACAGGGAAGAGTAGCTTTCGTT.

Comments on this clone: At one boundary the junction diverges from the germline segment, which might be a read error. The rearrangement links TRBV5-1 to TRBJ2-5; D is uncertain. CDR1 is SGHRS, CDR2 YFSETQ, per germline. The CDR3 is 14 residues long. The CDR3 DNA reads TGCGCCAGCAGCTTGACAGTGTACCAAGAGACCCAGTATTTC. It translates to CASSLTVYQETQYF. The whole variable domain, filled in from reference TRBV5-1 and TRBJ2-5, reads KAGVTQTPRYLIKTRGQQVTLSCSPISGHRSVSWYQQTPGQGLQFLFEYFSETQRNKGNFPGRFSGRQFSNSRSEMNVSTLELGDSALYLCASSLTVYQETQYFGPGTRLLVL.